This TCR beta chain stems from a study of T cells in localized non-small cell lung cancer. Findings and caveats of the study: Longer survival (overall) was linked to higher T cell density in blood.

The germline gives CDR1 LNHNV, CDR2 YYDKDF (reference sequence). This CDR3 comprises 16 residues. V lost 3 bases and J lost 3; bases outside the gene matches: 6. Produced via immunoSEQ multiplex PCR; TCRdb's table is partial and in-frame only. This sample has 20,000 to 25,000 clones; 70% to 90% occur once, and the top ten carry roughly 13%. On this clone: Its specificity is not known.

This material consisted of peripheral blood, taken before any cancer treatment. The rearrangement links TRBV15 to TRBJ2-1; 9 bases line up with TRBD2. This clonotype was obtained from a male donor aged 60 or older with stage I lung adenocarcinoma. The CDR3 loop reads CATSSLGLAVYNEQFF. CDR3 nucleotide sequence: TGTGCCACCAGCAGTCTGGGACTAGCAGTCTACAATGAGCAGTTCTTC. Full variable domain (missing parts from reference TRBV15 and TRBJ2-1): DAMVIQNPRYQVTQFGKPVTLSCSQTLNHNVMYWYQQKSSQAPKLLFHYYDKDFNNEADTPDNFQSRRPNTSFCFLDIRSPGLGDTAMYLCATSSLGLAVYNEQFFGPGTRLTVL.